These 24 T cell receptor beta chains were all obtained from the same sample, sequenced in a study of Graves' ophthalmopathy and Graves' hyperthyroidism. RNA transcripts provided the template for amplifying TCR beta CDR3 regions. Second-round multiplex PCR came after a first-round RT-PCR that employed HTBI primers. TCRdb re-derived calls from the multiplex PCR reads in MiXCR, one entry per CDR3 protein. The table has about 550,000 distinct CDR3 sequences, roughly 39% seen once. Input material: peripheral blood or thyroid tissue (not recorded which). Receptor source: an adult man with Graves' hyperthyroidism.

This clonotype was recorded many times. The rearrangement links TRBV2 to TRBJ1-2; D ambiguous. The V gene's germline CDR1 is SNHLY and CDR2 FYNNEI. This CDR3 is 12 amino acids long. V lost 6 bases to trimming and J lost 4 bases, with 9 bases between them. CDR3: CASRTLRYGYTF. DNA of the CDR3: TGTGCCAGCAGGACCCTTCGCTATGGCTACACCTTC. Full variable domain (remainder filled in from reference TRBV2 and TRBJ1-2): EPEVTQTPSHQVTQMGQEVILRCVPISNHLYFYWYRQILGQKVEFLVSFYNNEISEKSEIFDDQFSVERPDGSNFTLKIRSTKLEDSAMYFCASRTLRYGYTFGSGTRLTVV.

In this sample, this clonotype turned up many times. V gene TRBV10-2 combines with J gene TRBJ2-7; 9 nucleotides match TRBD1. CDR1 is WSHSY and CDR2 is SAAADI in the germline V gene. CDR3 size: 14 residues. V shed 5 bases and J 5 bases; nucleotides not matched to a gene: 7. CDR3 loop: CASSPGQGSHEQYF. The CDR3 DNA follows: TGCGCCAGCAGTCCCGGACAGGGGAGCCACGAGCAGTACTTC.

This chain joins TRBV28 and TRBJ2-2; the D call may be TRBD1 or TRBD2 (6 bases each). With 2 bases removed from V and 0 bases from J, the gap between germline ends came to 10 bases. The CDR3 length is 16 residues. Germline V gene lookup returns CDR1 MDHEN and CDR2 SYDVKM. CDR3 residues: CASSLIGGPNTGELFF. CDR3 in DNA: TGTGCCAGCAGTTTAATAGGGGGGCCGAACACCGGGGAGCTGTTTTTT.

The rearrangement uses TRBV7-9 and TRBJ2-3; TRBD1 matches at 10 bases. Losses at the gene ends were 5 bases for V and 2 bases for J; bases not matched to a gene: 7. Germline CDR1 SEHNR, CDR2 FQNEAQ (reference sequence). This CDR3 is built from 16 residues. CDR3 nucleotide sequence: TGTGCCAGCAGCCGCCCGGACAGGGGGTTCACAGATACGCAGTATTTT. It is translated as CASSRPDRGFTDTQYF.

On this clonotype itself: A much larger clone lies one base from this, so it may be a read error. The CDR3 protein is CASSPRKGAWEQYF. The CDR3 coding sequence is TGTGCCAGCAGCCCAAGGAAGGGGGCATGGGAGCAGTACTTC. The gene calls are TRBV12-3 or TRBV12-4 and TRBJ2-7, with TRBD1 matching over 7 bases. The CDR3 has 14 residues. Unmatched junction bases numbered 12, after V lost 6 bases and J lost 7 bases.

The V call is TRBV7-9, the J call TRBJ2-6; a possible D gene is TRBD1 (5 bases). V lost 5 bases and J 2 bases, leaving 16 bases between the germline ends. CDR3 size: 17 residues. Germline CDR1 reads SEHNR; CDR2 reads FQNEAQ (reference sequence). The CDR3 reads CASSQVQGVPGANVLTF. DNA for the CDR3: TGTGCCAGCAGCCAAGTGCAGGGTGTACCTGGGGCCAACGTCCTGACTTTC.

On this clonotype itself: The CDR3 carries no conserved terminal phenylalanine or tryptophan, so it likely arises from a read error. The rearrangement links TRBV28 to TRBJ1-5; D remains unclear. Trimming removed 5 bases at V and 4 bases at J, with 15 bases between. CDR1 MDHEN and CDR2 SYDVKM come from the germline V gene. The CDR3 runs to 15 residues. Here the CDR3 DNA reads TGTGCCAGCAGTCCCCGGTCCTCAACTAATCAGCCCCAGCATTCT. This codes for CASSPRSSTNQPQHS.

This clonotype was recorded a few times. The V gene is TRBV6-2 or TRBV6-3, the J gene TRBJ1-5; tentative D call: TRBD1 (5 bases). The V and J ends lost 6 bases and 4 bases respectively, with 16 bases between them. This CDR3 region has 15 residues. The germline gives CDR1 MNHEY, CDR2 SVGEGT. The CDR3 spells CASRGRLGGNQPQHF. The CDR3 DNA reads TGTGCCAGCAGAGGGAGACTGGGGGGGAATCAGCCCCAGCATTTT.

This clonotype was seen ten or more times. V and J are TRBV19 and TRBJ1-2; the D is unclear. There are 14 residues in the CDR3. Trimming took 1 base from V and 8 from J, leaving 14 bases between them. CDR1 is LNHDA, CDR2 SQIVND, per germline (reference sequence). CDR3 sequence: CASSIGGTTGGYTF. The CDR3 region has the DNA TGTGCCAGTAGTATAGGCGGCACCACGGGAGGCTACACCTTC.

This clonotype appeared a single time. V is TRBV15 and J is TRBJ1-1; D perhaps matches TRBD1 (6 bases). This CDR3 is 14 amino acids long. Germline V lookup: CDR1 LNHNV, CDR2 YYDKDF (reference sequence). Between the trimmed V and J ends, which lost 1 base and 7 bases, there was a span of 13 bases. The CDR3 DNA is TGTGCCACCAGCAGAGGTCCCGGGACAAGTGAAGCTTTCTTT. As protein: CATSRGPGTSEAFF. The full variable domain, in which reference TRBV15 and TRBJ1-1 provide the parts outside the CDR3, is DAMVIQNPRYQVTQFGKPVTLSCSQTLNHNVMYWYQQKSSQAPKLLFHYYDKDFNNEADTPDNFQSRRPNTSFCFLDIRSPGLGDTAMYLCATSRGPGTSEAFFGQGTRLTVV.

Concerning this clonotype itself: Being one base from a much bigger clone, this may be a read error. The chain has TRBV4-2 and TRBJ2-5, with TRBD1 as a possible D gene (6 bases). The V gene lost 8 bases and the J gene lost 4 bases, with 17 bases spanning the gap. The CDR3 runs 14 residues. Germline assignment: CDR1 LGHNA and CDR2 YNFKEQ. CDR3 residues: CASSSPATGETQYF. CDR3 coding DNA: TGTGCCAGCTCATCACCTGCGACAGGAGAGACCCAGTACTTC.

In regard to this clonotype: One base away lies a much larger clone, so this may be a sequencing read error. The rearrangement joins TRBV10-2 to TRBJ1-4; D remains ambiguous. This CDR3 spans 13 amino acids. Germline V CDR1 and CDR2: WSHSY, SAAADI. V lost 10 bases and J lost 0, with 9 bases in between. CDR3 nucleotide sequence: TGCGCCACCACCTCTGCAACTAATGAAAAACTGTTTTTT. Its translation: CATTSATNEKLFF.

In its sample, this clonotype was seen a few times. V is TRBV29-1 and J is TRBJ2-3; D not certain. The CDR3 spans 11 residues. Trimming left V 7 bases short and J 2 bases short, with 7 bases between. CDR1 is SQVTM, CDR2 ANQGSEA, per germline. CDR3 in amino acids: CSGTNTDTQYF. The CDR3 DNA is TGCAGCGGGACCAACACAGATACGCAGTATTTT.

The J gene is TRBJ2-3, the V gene TRBV19, with a weak D call TRBD2 (5 bases). The ends were cut back, 3 bases at V and 6 bases at J, with 22 bases in the middle. Per germline, CDR1 LNHDA and CDR2 SQIVND (reference sequence). This CDR3 is 17 amino acids long. The CDR3 sequence is CASSISEATRVGDTQYF. CDR3 in DNA: TGTGCCAGTAGTATTTCGGAGGCCACGCGGGTTGGTGATACGCAGTATTTT. Using reference TRBV19 and TRBJ2-3 for the parts outside the CDR3, the full variable domain is DGGITQSPKYLFRKEGQNVTLSCEQNLNHDAMYWYRQDPGQGLRLIYYSQIVNDFQKGDIAEGYSVSREKKESFPLTVTSAQKNPTAFYLCASSISEATRVGDTQYFGPGTRLTVL.

The J gene is TRBJ1-2, the V gene TRBV27; the match to TRBD1 covers 8 bases. J was trimmed by 3 bases and V by 1 base; bases with no gene match: 4. The germline V gene encodes CDR1 MNHEY and CDR2 SMNVEV (reference sequence). This CDR3 has 15 amino acids. CDR3 coding DNA: TGTGCCAGCAGTTTATACCCAGGGGGCGACTATGGCTACACCTTC. Translating gives CASSLYPGGDYGYTF.

Turning to this clonotype: A much larger clone is a single base away; this may be a read error. The chain recombines TRBV7-9 with TRBJ1-4, with D possibly TRBD1 on 6 matching bases. V was cut by 5 bases and J by 4 bases, with 8 bases left in between. This CDR3 has 13 amino acids. Germline-derived CDR1 and CDR2 are SEHNR and FQNEAQ (reference sequence). The CDR3 reads CASSRQVNEKLFF. The CDR3 DNA is TGTGCCAGCAGCAGACAGGTTAATGAAAAACTGTTTTTT.

This clonotype was detected a few times. The chain has TRBV7-8 and TRBJ2-2; D is perhaps TRBD2 (6 bases). Trimming removed 5 bases from V and 6 bases from J, with 13 bases in between. Germline lookup yields CDR1 SGHVS and CDR2 FQNEAQ. CDR3 length: 14 amino acids. DNA of the CDR3: TGTGCCAGCAGCACCCGCGGAGGGGCCGGGGAGCTGTTTTTT. Translating gives CASSTRGGAGELFF. Looking up the rest from reference TRBV7-8 and TRBJ2-2 gives the full variable domain: GAGVSQSPRYKVAKRGQDVALRCDPISGHVSLFWYQQALGQGPEFLTYFQNEAQLDKSGLPSDRFFAERPEGSVSTLKIQRTQQEDSAVYLCASSTRGGAGELFFGEGSRLTVL.

The chain carries TRBV12-3 or TRBV12-4 and TRBJ2-7; D is ambiguous. The CDR3 runs to 11 residues. V was clipped by 6 bases and J by 7 bases, with 10 bases between them. The CDR3 bases are TGTGCCAGCAGCCCTGCCGATGAGCAGTACTTC. This gives the protein CASSPADEQYF.

This clonotype has a count of ten or more. Here the CDR3 reads CASSSTSEAFF. CDR3 nucleotide sequence: TGTGCCAGCAGTTCCACCTCAGAAGCTTTCTTT. The chain recombines TRBV6-5 with TRBJ1-1; D is unresolved. Trimming cost V 4 bases and J 8 bases, with 8 bases left between them. The CDR3 is 11 amino acids. Germline lookup yields CDR1 MNHEY and CDR2 SVGAGI.

The gene calls are TRBV5-1 and TRBJ2-3; no reliable D call. CDR1 and CDR2 (germline): SGHRS, YFSETQ. V was cut by 4 bases and J by 2 bases, with 8 bases left in between. The CDR3 is 13 amino acids. CDR3 loop: CASSPRPTDTQYF. CDR3 DNA: TGCGCCAGCAGCCCCCGTCCCACAGATACGCAGTATTTT.

Of note for this clonotype: Because the CDR3 is missing its conserved closing phenylalanine or tryptophan, this is likely a read error. J is TRBJ2-7 and V is TRBV10-3; D may correspond to TRBD1 or TRBD2 (5 bases each). Deletions cut 10 bases from V and 0 bases from J, with 16 bases between. This CDR3 contains 14 residues. Germline assignment: CDR1 ENHRY and CDR2 SYGVKD. For the CDR3, the DNA is TGTGCCAGCAGAGGGGCCAGCTACTCCTACGAGCAGTACCTC. Translating it yields CASRGASYSYEQYL.

This clonotype was counted between two and nine times. CDR3 sequence reads: CASSLEGWGNQPQHF. The CDR3 nucleotides read TGCGCCAGCAGCTTGGAGGGCTGGGGCAATCAGCCCCAGCATTTT. The chain employs TRBV5-1 and TRBJ1-5; D uncertain. The germline V gene has CDR1 SGHRS and CDR2 YFSETQ. Trimming removed 0 bases at V and 2 bases at J, with 9 bases between. The CDR3 is made up of 15 amino acids.

This clonotype was seen only once. The rearrangement links TRBV29-1 to TRBJ1-2; 9 positions match TRBD1. Germline V CDR1 and CDR2: SQVTM, ANQGSEA. The CDR3 contains 13 residues. The CDR3, as DNA: TGCAGGGGCCCGGGACAGGGCGAAGGTGGCTACACCTTC. The encoded protein is CRGPGQGEGGYTF.

The table lists this clonotype with many counts. The DNA of the CDR3 is TGTGCCACCGACAGAAATAGCAATCAGCCCCAGCATTTT. Its translation is CATDRNSNQPQHF. V gene TRBV6-6 combines with J gene TRBJ1-5; a possible D gene is TRBD1 (5 bases). Germline CDR1 MNHNY, CDR2 SVGAGI (reference sequence). The CDR3 totals 13 residues. The ends were cut back, 10 bases at V and 0 bases at J, with 10 bases in the middle.